These 24 T cell receptor beta chains were sequenced from one sample in a study of T cell repertoires in cytomegalovirus infection. TCRdb independently ran MiXCR on the reads; one entry per CDR3 protein. The table lists 700,000 to 950,000 distinct CDR3 sequences, approximately 32% of them singletons. Their recognized antigens are unknown. Sequenced here: cultured CD8+ T cells from PBMCs, sampled from culture after CMV antigen stimulation. Receptor source: a human donor in good health (CMV status not recorded). Some clones in this sample may be carry-over from other donors' samples.

This clonotype has a handful of counts. The chain is built from TRBV27 and TRBJ2-2, with D tentatively TRBD2 (6 bases). The CDR3 contains 15 residues. The V gene's germline CDR1 is MNHEY and CDR2 SMNVEV (reference sequence). The V end lost 0 bases, the J end lost 4 bases, and 9 bases lay between the germline ends. This CDR3 is CASSLSTGGTGELFF. For the CDR3, the DNA is TGTGCCAGCAGTTTATCTACCGGGGGCACCGGGGAGCTGTTTTTT.

This clonotype showed up just a few times. The chain carries TRBV4-3 and TRBJ1-1, with D uncertain. Looked up from germline, CDR1 is LGHNA and CDR2 is YSLEER. V lost 5 bases to trimming and J lost 1 base, with 11 bases between them. The CDR3 has 14 amino acids. CDR3 coding DNA: TGCGCCAGCAGCTACGGAGTCGGGAACACTGAAGCTTTCTTT. This sequence encodes CASSYGVGNTEAFF.

The V gene is TRBV6-4, the J gene TRBJ2-1; 9 bases align to TRBD2. V lost 4 bases, J lost 4 bases, and 2 bases stayed unmatched. The CDR3 runs 14 residues. CDR1 is MRHNA and CDR2 is SNTAGT in the germline V gene. Here the CDR3 reads CASSGGGAYNEQFF. The CDR3 bases are TGTGCCAGCAGTGGCGGGGGGGCTTACAATGAGCAGTTCTTC.

The chain uses TRBV11-2 and TRBJ2-7; the match to TRBD2 covers 13 bases. V lost 6 bases to trimming and J lost 3 bases; unmatched junction nucleotides: 8. Germline V CDR1 and CDR2: SGHAT, FQNNGV. The CDR3 consists of 16 residues. CDR3 sequence: CASSSTSGGPDYEQYF. The DNA of the CDR3 is TGTGCCAGCAGTTCGACTAGCGGGGGGCCGGACTACGAGCAGTACTTC. Drawing the rest from reference TRBV11-2 and TRBJ2-7, the complete variable domain is EAGVAQSPRYKIIEKRQSVAFWCNPISGHATLYWYQQILGQGPKLLIQFQNNGVVDDSQLPKDRFSAERLKGVDSTLKIQPAKLEDSAVYLCASSSTSGGPDYEQYFGPGTRLTVT.

Only a few counts were recorded for this clonotype. V usage is TRBV14 and J usage is TRBJ2-7, with 8 bases fitting TRBD1. CDR1 is SGHDN, CDR2 FVKESK, per germline. The V segment lost 4 bases and the J segment 3 bases; nucleotides outside the gene matches: 8. The CDR3 contains 15 residues. The CDR3 spells CASSLGQGRNYEQYV. The CDR3 nucleotides read TGTGCCAGCAGCCTCGGACAGGGTAGGAACTACGAGCAGTACGTC.

This clonotype was seen many times. The chain is built from TRBV7-9 and TRBJ1-5, with D possibly TRBD1 on 5 matching bases. The germline CDR1 and CDR2 sequences are SEHNR and FQNEAQ (reference sequence). CDR3 length: 15 amino acids. The ends were cut back, 3 bases at V and 4 bases at J, with 13 bases in the middle. CDR3 in DNA: TGTGCCAGCAGCTTGACAGATGAAAGGAATCAGCCCCAGCATTTT. It is translated as CASSLTDERNQPQHF.

This clonotype has a handful of counts. The genes are TRBV12-3 or TRBV12-4 and TRBJ1-2, with a possible D match to TRBD1 (6 bases). The germline V and J ends were trimmed by 6 bases and 4 bases, with 12 bases remaining between them. This CDR3 region has 13 residues. The CDR3, as DNA: TGTGCCAGCAGCCAGGACAGTATCTATGGCTACACCTTC. Amino acid sequence: CASSQDSIYGYTF.

This clonotype was seen only a few times. The genes are TRBV7-6 and TRBJ1-4; D perhaps matches TRBD1 (5 bases). CDR3 size: 14 residues. Germline V gives CDR1 SGHVS, CDR2 FNYEAQ. V dropped 5 bases and J dropped 4 bases, with 11 bases sitting between them. Here the CDR3 DNA reads TGTGCCAGCAGCCCAGGGACGAGTAATGAAAAACTGTTTTTT. Its protein is CASSPGTSNEKLFF.

The V call is TRBV4-3, the J call TRBJ2-1, with 7 bases matching TRBD1. CDR3 length: 16 residues. Per the germline V gene, CDR1 is LGHNA and CDR2 is YSLEER. V shed 0 bases and J 2 bases; nucleotides not matched to a gene: 4. This chain's CDR3 is CASSQDNRGPYNEQFF. In nucleotides, the CDR3 is TGCGCCAGCAGCCAAGATAACAGGGGCCCCTACAATGAGCAGTTCTTC.

The chain employs TRBV7-9 and TRBJ1-2; tentative D call: TRBD1 (6 bases). Germline CDR1 reads SEHNR; CDR2 reads FQNEAQ (reference sequence). The CDR3 runs 16 residues. The V gene lost 5 bases and the J gene lost 8 bases, with 24 bases spanning the gap. The CDR3 protein is CASSVPPSTGGEGYTF. DNA for the CDR3: TGTGCCAGCAGCGTCCCTCCCTCGACAGGTGGGGAGGGCTACACCTTC.

This clonotype has more than one count but fewer than ten. J is TRBJ1-6 and V is TRBV7-8, with a possible D match to TRBD1 (5 bases). The V gene's germline CDR1 is SGHVS and CDR2 FQNEAQ. The germline V and J ends were trimmed by 5 bases and 3 bases, with 11 bases remaining between them. CDR3 length: 15 residues. CDR3 coding DNA: TGTGCCAGCAGCGCCGACAGCTTCTATAATTCACCCCTCCACTTT. It yields the protein CASSADSFYNSPLHF.

Points on this clonotype: A much larger clone lies a single base off, so this may be a read error. The V gene is TRBV7-2, the J gene TRBJ1-1; D is perhaps TRBD1 (6 bases). The CDR3 consists of 15 residues. CDR1 is SGHTA and CDR2 is FQGNSA in the germline V gene. CDR3 loop: CVSSFRTGKNTEAFF. The CDR3 region has the DNA TGTGTCAGCAGCTTCCGTACAGGGAAGAACACTGAAGCTTTCTTT.

This clonotype was recorded at least ten times. This chain connects TRBV7-2 to TRBJ2-2; no clear D. Trimming took 0 bases from V and 7 from J, leaving 9 bases between them. Germline CDR1 SGHTA, CDR2 FQGNSA. This CDR3 has 14 residues. DNA for the CDR3: TGTGCCAGCAGCTTAGCCGGCGGATACGGGGAGCTGTTTTTT. Translated: CASSLAGGYGELFF.

In its sample, this clonotype was seen many times. This rearrangement joins TRBV12-3 or TRBV12-4 to TRBJ2-1; tentatively, D is TRBD1 or TRBD2 (5 bases each). V was clipped by 6 bases and J by 5 bases, with 14 bases between them. The CDR3 contains 14 residues. CDR3 in amino acids: CASSGTVRHNEQFF. The DNA for the CDR3 is TGTGCCAGCAGCGGGACCGTACGTCACAATGAGCAGTTCTTC.

This clonotype was seen only a few times. An end of the junction differs from the germline gene, which may be a read error. CDR3 DNA sequence: TGTGCCAGCAGTGAAGCGCTTCGGGACTTC. This translates into CASSEALRDF. The rearrangement links TRBV6-1 to TRBJ2-5; no firm D call. CDR3 length: 10 amino acids. In germline, CDR1 is MNHNS, CDR2 SASEGT.

This clonotype occurred a few times. The rearrangement links TRBV7-6 to TRBJ1-5, with D tentatively TRBD1 (5 bases). With 5 bases removed from V and 4 bases from J, the gap between germline ends came to 15 bases. CDR1 and CDR2 (germline): SGHVS, FNYEAQ. There are 15 residues in the CDR3. CDR3 bases: TGTGCCAGCAGCCAGGGACCGGGATGGAATCAGCCCCAGCATTTT. It specifies CASSQGPGWNQPQHF.

This sequence joins TRBV2 and TRBJ2-2; D remains unclear. The germline V gene has CDR1 SNHLY and CDR2 FYNNEI. The CDR3 length is 12 residues. V was shortened by 6 bases and J by 8 bases, with 10 bases between the two germline ends. The CDR3 sequence: CASRFGQGELFF. The CDR3 DNA is TGTGCCAGCAGGTTCGGCCAGGGGGAGCTGTTTTTT.

Notes on this clonotype: A junction end diverges from the germline sequence, so it may reflect a read error. The genes are TRBV7-9 and TRBJ1-2; 7 bases align to TRBD1. Germline CDR1 reads SEHNR; CDR2 reads FQNEAQ (reference sequence). The CDR3 extends over 14 amino acids. In DNA, the CDR3 is TGTGTCAGCAGCTCGACAGGGAGAGACTATGGCTACACCTTC. Translated, it gives CVSSSTGRDYGYTF. The entire variable domain, with the rest obtained from reference TRBV7-9 and TRBJ1-2, is as follows: DTGVSQNPRHKITKRGQNVTFRCDPISEHNRLYWYRQTLGQGPEFLTYFQNEAQLEKSRLLSDRFSAERPKGSFSTLEIQRTEQGDSAMYLCVSSSTGRDYGYTFGSGTRLTVV.

J is TRBJ2-7 and V is TRBV5-4; TRBD1 is a possible D gene (5 bases). The CDR3 extends over 13 amino acids. CDR1 is SGHNT and CDR2 is YYREEE in the germline V gene (reference sequence). Trimming took 4 bases from V and 6 from J, leaving 14 bases between them. CDR3 region: CASSRTIMGEQYV. The CDR3 DNA reads as TGTGCCAGCAGCCGGACAATTATGGGCGAGCAGTACGTC.

Many counts were recorded for this clonotype. The rearrangement uses TRBV4-1 and TRBJ1-1, with 8 bases that match TRBD1. CDR3 length: 13 residues. CDR1 MGHRA and CDR2 YSYEKL come from the germline V gene. The trim removed 5 bases at V and 4 bases at J, leaving 3 bases unmatched. CDR3 sequence: CASSETGGTEAFF. DNA of the CDR3: TGCGCCAGCAGCGAAACAGGGGGCACTGAAGCTTTCTTT.

This clonotype was found a few times. Germline is not matched at one junction end, which may reflect a read error. The chain carries TRBV6-5 and TRBJ2-7; TRBD1 is a possible D gene (5 bases). Germline V gene sequence: CDR1 MNHEY, CDR2 SVGAGI. The CDR3 runs 14 residues. The CDR3 DNA sequence: TGTGCCAGCAGTACGGACATTTACTCCGACGAGCAGTACTTC. Amino acid sequence: CASSTDIYSDEQYF.

This clonotype has more than one count but fewer than ten. V usage is TRBV29-1 and J usage is TRBJ2-1, with D perhaps matching TRBD1 (5 bases). Trimming removed 0 bases at V and 3 bases at J, with 15 bases between. The CDR3 spans 16 residues. CDR1 is SQVTM, CDR2 ANQGSEA, per germline. CDR3 bases: TGCAGCGTTGAAGATGCGACAGCCCTCAACTACAATGAGCAGTTCTTC. Translation gives CSVEDATALNYNEQFF.

This clonotype was detected a few times. V usage is TRBV5-1 and J usage is TRBJ1-1, with a tentative D call TRBD1 (5 bases). V dropped 0 bases and J dropped 4 bases, with 13 bases sitting between them. CDR1 is SGHRS, CDR2 YFSETQ, per germline. The CDR3 has 15 residues. CDR3 sequence (DNA): TGCGCCAGCAGCTTGGTTGGGACCTTGAGCACTGAAGCTTTCTTT. Translation gives CASSLVGTLSTEAFF.

The table lists this clonotype with a few counts. As DNA, the CDR3 is TGTGCCAGCAGTGAAAGGGCAGCTCCTAGCGGCTACACCTTC. This sequence encodes CASSERAAPSGYTF. The chain couples TRBV25-1 to TRBJ1-2; D remains unclear. V lost 2 bases and J 8 bases, leaving 15 bases between the germline ends. The germline gives CDR1 MGHDK, CDR2 SYGVNS. This CDR3 comprises 14 residues.